The present T cell receptor beta chain was sequenced within a study of technical replicates of blood from a handful of donors. V dropped 0 bases and J dropped 13; count of bases not matched to a gene: 14. Germline CDR1 reads LGHNA; CDR2 reads YSLEER. CDR3 length equals 16 residues. The table came from immunoSEQ multiplex PCR; TCRdb's copy has only in-frame clones and leaves some out. The data show over 50,000 clones, roughly 86% seen once. J is TRBJ2-5 and V is TRBV4-3; 10 nucleotides match TRBD2. Sequencing was done on a sample of PBMCs. The TCR sequence derives from a human donor in good health. Some clones in this sample may be carry-over from other donors' samples. The CDR3 is CASSQDRAGSGGESYF. As DNA, the CDR3 is TGCGCCAGCAGCCAAGATCGGGCGGGGAGCGGGGGGGAGTCGTACTTC.